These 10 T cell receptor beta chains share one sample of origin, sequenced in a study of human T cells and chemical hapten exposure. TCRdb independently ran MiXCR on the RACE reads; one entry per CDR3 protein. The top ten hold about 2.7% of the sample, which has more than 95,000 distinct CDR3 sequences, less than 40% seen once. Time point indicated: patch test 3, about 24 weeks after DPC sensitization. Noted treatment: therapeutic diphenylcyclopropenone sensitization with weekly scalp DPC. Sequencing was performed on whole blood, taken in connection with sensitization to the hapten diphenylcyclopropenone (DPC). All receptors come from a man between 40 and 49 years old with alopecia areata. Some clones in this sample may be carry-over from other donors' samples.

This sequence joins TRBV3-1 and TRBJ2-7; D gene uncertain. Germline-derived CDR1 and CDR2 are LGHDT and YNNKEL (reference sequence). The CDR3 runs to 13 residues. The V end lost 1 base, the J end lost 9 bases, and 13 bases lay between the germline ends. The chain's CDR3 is CASSQVKAMGQYF. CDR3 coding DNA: TGTGCCAGCAGCCAAGTCAAGGCGATGGGGCAGTACTTC.

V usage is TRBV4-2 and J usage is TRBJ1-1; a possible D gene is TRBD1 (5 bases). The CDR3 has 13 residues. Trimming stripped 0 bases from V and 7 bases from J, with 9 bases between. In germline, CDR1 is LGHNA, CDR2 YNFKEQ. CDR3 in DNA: TGTGCCAGCAGCCAAGATCGGGACGGTGAAGCTTTCTTT. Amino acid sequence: CASSQDRDGEAFF.

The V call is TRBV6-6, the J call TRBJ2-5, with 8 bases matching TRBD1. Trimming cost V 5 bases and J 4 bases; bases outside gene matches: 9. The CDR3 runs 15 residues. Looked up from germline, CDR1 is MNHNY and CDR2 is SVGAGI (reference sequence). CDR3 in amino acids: CASSHLGQGVETQYF. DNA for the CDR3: TGTGCCAGCAGTCACCTAGGACAGGGAGTAGAGACCCAGTACTTC.

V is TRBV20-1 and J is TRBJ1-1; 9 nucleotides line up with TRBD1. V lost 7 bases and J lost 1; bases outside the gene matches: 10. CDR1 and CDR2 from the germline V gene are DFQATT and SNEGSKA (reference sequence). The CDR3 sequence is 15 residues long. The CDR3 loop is CSVPGTGLGNTEAFF. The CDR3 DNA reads TGCAGTGTACCAGGGACAGGGTTGGGGAACACTGAAGCTTTCTTT.

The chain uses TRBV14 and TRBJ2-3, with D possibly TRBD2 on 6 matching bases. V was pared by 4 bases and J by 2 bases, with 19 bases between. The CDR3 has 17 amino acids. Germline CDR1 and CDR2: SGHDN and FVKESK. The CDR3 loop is CASSPGSGGTTTDTQYF. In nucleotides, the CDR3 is TGTGCCAGCAGCCCAGGATCGGGCGGGACGACCACAGATACGCAGTATTTT.

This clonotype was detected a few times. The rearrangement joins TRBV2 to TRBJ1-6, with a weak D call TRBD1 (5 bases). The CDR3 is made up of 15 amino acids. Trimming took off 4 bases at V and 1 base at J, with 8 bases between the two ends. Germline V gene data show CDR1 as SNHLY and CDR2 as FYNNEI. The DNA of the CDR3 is TGTGCCAGCAGTGCAGGGAATTCCTATAATTCACCCCTCCACTTT. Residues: CASSAGNSYNSPLHF. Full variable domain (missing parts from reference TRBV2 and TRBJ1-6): EPEVTQTPSHQVTQMGQEVILRCVPISNHLYFYWYRQILGQKVEFLVSFYNNEISEKSEIFDDQFSVERPDGSNFTLKIRSTKLEDSAMYFCASSAGNSYNSPLHFGNGTRLTVT.

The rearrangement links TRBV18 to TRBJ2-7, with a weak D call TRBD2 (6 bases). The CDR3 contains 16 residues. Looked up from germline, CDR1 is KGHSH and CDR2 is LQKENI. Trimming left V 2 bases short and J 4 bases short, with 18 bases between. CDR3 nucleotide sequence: TGTGCCAGCTCACCAAGCCGCGGGGTATTAGGGTACGAGCAGTACGTC. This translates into CASSPSRGVLGYEQYV.

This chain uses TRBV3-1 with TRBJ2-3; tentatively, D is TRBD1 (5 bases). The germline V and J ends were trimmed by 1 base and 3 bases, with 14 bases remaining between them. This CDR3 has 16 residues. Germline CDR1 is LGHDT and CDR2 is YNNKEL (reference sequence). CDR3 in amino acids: CASSQGSVGVTDTQYF. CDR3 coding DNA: TGTGCCAGCAGCCAAGGATCCGTAGGGGTAACAGATACGCAGTATTTT.

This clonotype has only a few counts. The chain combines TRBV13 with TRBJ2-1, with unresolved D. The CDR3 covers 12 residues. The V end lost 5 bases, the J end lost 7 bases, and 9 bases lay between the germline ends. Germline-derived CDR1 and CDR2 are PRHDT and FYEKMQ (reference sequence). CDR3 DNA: TGTGCCAGCAGCCTTAGAGGTAATGAGCAGTTCTTC. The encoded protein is CASSLRGNEQFF.

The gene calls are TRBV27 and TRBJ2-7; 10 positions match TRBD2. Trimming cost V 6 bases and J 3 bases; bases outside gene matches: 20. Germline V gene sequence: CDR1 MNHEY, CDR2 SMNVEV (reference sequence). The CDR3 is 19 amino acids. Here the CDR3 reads CASSRQGVPLAGVGYEQYF. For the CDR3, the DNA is TGTGCCAGCAGCAGACAGGGCGTACCTCTAGCGGGAGTGGGCTACGAGCAGTACTTC.